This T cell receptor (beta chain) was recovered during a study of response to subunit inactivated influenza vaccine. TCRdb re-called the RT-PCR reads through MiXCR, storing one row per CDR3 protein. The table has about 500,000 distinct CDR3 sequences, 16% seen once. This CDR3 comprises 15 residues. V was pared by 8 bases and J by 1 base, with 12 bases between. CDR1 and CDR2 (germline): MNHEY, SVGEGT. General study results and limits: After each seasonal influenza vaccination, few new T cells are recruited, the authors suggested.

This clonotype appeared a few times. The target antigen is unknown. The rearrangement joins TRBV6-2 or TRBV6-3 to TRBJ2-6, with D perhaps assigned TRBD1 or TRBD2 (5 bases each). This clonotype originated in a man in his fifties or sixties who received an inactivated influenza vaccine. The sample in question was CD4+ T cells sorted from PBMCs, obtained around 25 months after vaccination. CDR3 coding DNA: TGTGCCAGCCACAAGTGGGGGTCTGGGGCCAACGTCCTGACTTTC. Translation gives CASHKWGSGANVLTF.